This T cell receptor beta chain was observed in a study of blood T cell repertoires in COVID-19. Here immunoSEQ multiplex PCR was the method, and the copy in TCRdb shows in-frame clones only, minus some. The sample lists approximately 300,000 clones; approximately 90% were seen once. Trimming shortened V by 2 bases and J by 10 bases, and 18 bases separated the two germline ends. CDR1 is SGHTA and CDR2 is FQGTGA in the germline V gene. The CDR3 covers 15 residues. Sequencing was carried out using peripheral blood. The genes are TRBV7-3 and TRBJ1-5; D gene uncertain. The sequence came from a woman between 50 and 59 years old with active or convalescent COVID-19. The CDR3 protein is CASSLFYLAMCPQHF. The CDR3 DNA sequence: TGTGCCAGCAGCTTATTTTACCTCGCTATGTGTCCCCAGCATTTT. Full variable domain (outside the CDR3, taken from reference TRBV7-3 and TRBJ1-5): GAGVSQTPSNKVTEKGKYVELRCDPISGHTALYWYRQSLGQGPEFLIYFQGTGAADDSGLPNDRFFAVRPEGSVSTLKIQRTERGDSAVYLCASSLFYLAMCPQHFGDGTRLSIL.